This T cell receptor beta chain was identified in a study of blood T cell repertoires in COVID-19 (dated by TCRdb to the early 2020s). Notes on the research overall: Samples covering the acute and convalescent phases of COVID-19 were provided by collaborators in the United States, Italy and Spain. The prospective study material was composed of cDNA or gDNA derived from T cells, B-cell-depleted T cells, or PBMCs. Subjects who had been exposed to COVID-19, were actively infected with it, or had recovered from it provided the deeply sampled blood TCRbeta repertoires that made up the dataset. The repertoires were made available in a free public database intended to serve as a resource for research on the immune response to SARS-CoV-2. The samples were drawn from two sources: the first 160 participants of the ongoing ImmuneRACE study, and over 950 subjects contributed by 6 global collaborators. The sample metadata nearly always contained a de-identified subject ID, COVID-19 status, age in years and sex. HLA class I and class II types, where available, came from metadata supplied by the sample provider rather than from assay-based typing.

With respect to this clone: It has no known antigen specificity. No base quality values were provided; no much bigger clone lies one nucleotide off.

Findings and caveats that apply to the study as a whole: The amount of clinical and demographic metadata varied by source and participant and was provided uncurated.

TCRbeta CDR3 regions were amplified from genomic DNA by means of the immunoSEQ Assay, a bias-controlled multiplex PCR. Per the authors' processing: The number of nucleated cells in each sample was estimated from the amplification of reference gene primers within the assay. To quantify the absolute abundance of each unique TCRbeta CDR3 rearrangement, sequence reads were collapsed and filtered. For each sample, productive Simpson clonality was calculated by taking the square root of Simpson's diversity index across productive rearrangements. Here the immuneACCESS table is served through TCRdb, limited to in-frame sequences with V and J called. Missing clones are a known gap in these copies; in checked studies unresolved V genes cover under half, and the rest lacks a known reason. V, J and clone size are taken as reported in that table, and D and trimming were inferred from the DNA itself. The sample includes about 200,000 clones, with about 85% observed a single time. The ten largest clones take up roughly 5% of the sample.

The collaborating institutions used their own protocols to collect whole blood in K2EDTA tubes. For TCRbeta analysis, collaborators shipped samples as frozen whole blood, isolated PBMCs, or DNA extracted from either of those sample types. Including the terminal cysteine and phenylalanine, the CDR3 comprises 14 residues. The sequence is cut down to CDR3 DNA, 42 bases in frame from base 1. Trimming takes 4 bases from V and 6 bases from J, and the germline ends sit 13 bases apart. Sequences SGHNT (CDR1) and YYREEE (CDR2) are obtained from the germline V gene (reference sequence). The sequence derives from a woman of 80 years or more with acute or convalescent COVID-19. The chain is assembled from TRBV5-4 and TRBJ2-2; matching of 5 bases hints at TRBD1 as the D gene. The sequencing input was peripheral blood. The CDR3 region reads CASSLTMGPGELFF. The DNA sequence is TGTGCCAGCAGCCTGACAATGGGGCCCGGGGAGCTGTTTTTT. Joined to the reference TRBV5-4 and TRBJ2-2 proteins, this CDR3 gives the full variable domain: ETGVTQSPTHLIKTRGQQVTLRCSSQSGHNTVSWYQQALGQGPQFIFQYYREEENGRGNFPPRFSGLQFPNYSSELNVNALELDDSALYLCASSLTMGPGELFFGEGSRLTVL.